These 14 T cell receptor beta chains originate from one sample sequenced in a study of cytomegalovirus exposure and HLA in healthy donors. The PCR employed 60 Vbeta primers together with 13 Jbeta primers. Here immunoSEQ multiplex PCR was the method, and the copy in TCRdb shows in-frame clones only, minus some. The table shows 220,000 or so clones, with about 75% occurring only once. The sample was PBMCs. Receptors were obtained from a woman aged 25 to 39 in good health and CMV-seronegative.

This clone came up a few times. The rearrangement uses TRBV7-9 and TRBJ2-7; 10 bases match TRBD1. The CDR3 totals 13 residues. V lost 4 bases and J lost 5; bases outside the gene matches: 2. Germline-derived CDR1 and CDR2 are SEHNR and FQNEAQ (reference sequence). Here the CDR3 reads CASSWTGGDEQYF. As DNA, the CDR3 is TGTGCCAGCAGCTGGACAGGGGGTGACGAGCAGTACTTC.

The J gene is TRBJ2-7, the V gene TRBV7-2; D uncertain. The CDR3 length is 15 residues. Germline CDR1 SGHTA, CDR2 FQGNSA. Trimming took off 1 base at V and 1 base at J, with 11 bases between the two ends. The CDR3 sequence is CASSLDLAASYEQYF. For the CDR3, the DNA is TGTGCCAGCAGCTTAGATCTCGCGGCTTCCTACGAGCAGTACTTC.

This clone came up a few times. The chain recombines TRBV7-8 with TRBJ2-3; 13 bases match TRBD2. Looked up from germline, CDR1 is SGHVS and CDR2 is FQNEAQ. The CDR3 is made up of 17 amino acids. Losses at the gene ends were 5 bases for V and 6 bases for J; bases not matched to a gene: 11. The CDR3 coding sequence is TGTGCCAGCAGCATTGGACCGGGACTAGCGGGGAAGGATACGCAGTATTTT. This codes for CASSIGPGLAGKDTQYF.

As for this clone: Relative to the germline gene, one junction end is altered; a read error may explain this. The chain carries TRBV19 and TRBJ2-3; 8 nucleotides match TRBD2. CDR3 size: 16 residues. Germline loops: CDR1 LNHDA, CDR2 SQIVND (reference sequence). The CDR3 loop is CASRIGGSGITDTQYF. CDR3 DNA: TGTGCCAGTAGAATAGGTGGTAGCGGGATCACAGATACGCAGTATTTT.

The CDR3 DNA follows: TGTGCCAGCAGTCGAGGACAGAGCTATGGCTACACCTTC. Its translation: CASSRGQSYGYTF. This chain connects TRBV6-6 to TRBJ1-2, with TRBD1 as a possible D gene (6 bases). V dropped 5 bases and J dropped 4 bases, with 11 bases sitting between them. Germline lookup yields CDR1 MNHNY and CDR2 SVGAGI (reference sequence). The CDR3 spans 13 residues.

The chain carries TRBV7-9 and TRBJ1-2; no firm D call. Per germline, CDR1 SEHNR and CDR2 FQNEAQ (reference sequence). Trimming cost V 1 base and J 4 bases, with 10 bases left between them. This CDR3 has 14 amino acids. The CDR3 here is CASSLGQSSYGYTF. The CDR3 region has the DNA TGTGCCAGCAGCTTAGGGCAGTCCAGCTATGGCTACACCTTC.

The chain couples TRBV6-5 to TRBJ2-7; 7 bases match TRBD1. V shed 4 bases, J shed 2 bases, and the junction held 5 bases outside the gene matches. CDR3 size: 14 residues. Germline CDR1 MNHEY, CDR2 SVGAGI. CDR3 loop: CASSSQTGTYEQYF. The CDR3, as DNA: TGTGCCAGCAGTTCGCAGACAGGGACCTACGAGCAGTACTTC.

J is TRBJ2-3 and V is TRBV28; maybe TRBD2 (5 bases). The CDR3 is made up of 12 amino acids. The V end was cut by 6 bases, the J end by 8 bases, with 12 bases between. CDR1 and CDR2 from the germline V gene are MDHEN and SYDVKM. The CDR3 region has the DNA TGTGCCAGCAGCCTGGACTTTTCTACGCAGTATTTT. Amino acids: CASSLDFSTQYF.

The rearrangement links TRBV30 to TRBJ1-1, with 7 positions matching TRBD1. The CDR3 has 15 residues. Losses at the gene ends were 1 base for V and 3 bases for J; bases not matched to a gene: 8. CDR1 is GTSNPN and CDR2 is SVGIG in the germline V gene (reference sequence). The CDR3 reads CAWSDRQGWYTEAFF. CDR3 DNA sequence: TGTGCCTGGAGTGACCGACAGGGATGGTACACTGAAGCTTTCTTT.

The J gene is TRBJ1-1, the V gene TRBV5-1, with 7 bases lining up with TRBD1. Germline CDR1 and CDR2: SGHRS and YFSETQ. The CDR3 sequence is 13 residues long. The V gene end was trimmed by 4 bases and the J gene end by 7 bases; junction bases not matched to a gene: 7. The CDR3 nucleotides read TGCGCCAGCAGCATAGGACAGGAACTTGAAGCTTTCTTT. Its translation is CASSIGQELEAFF.

The chain couples TRBV10-2 to TRBJ2-1, with 13 bases identical to TRBD2. The CDR3 is made up of 18 amino acids. Per the germline V gene, CDR1 is WSHSY and CDR2 is SAAADI. The V and J ends lost 2 bases and 0 bases, in that order; junction bases with no gene match: 4. CDR3 sequence reads: CASSETGTSGDSYNEQFF. CDR3 bases: TGCGCCAGCAGTGAGACTGGGACTAGCGGGGACTCCTACAATGAGCAGTTCTTC.

The rearrangement joins TRBV2 to TRBJ2-2, with 10 bases that match TRBD1. Germline CDR1 reads SNHLY; CDR2 reads FYNNEI. The ends lost 8 bases at V and 4 bases at J; junction bases unmatched: 4. This CDR3 has 14 residues. Here the CDR3 reads CASARDRGTGELFF. The CDR3 region has the DNA TGTGCCAGCGCCCGGGACAGGGGCACCGGGGAGCTGTTTTTT.

This clone has more than one count but fewer than ten. This chain joins TRBV11-2 and TRBJ1-6; D unclear. CDR1 is SGHAT, CDR2 FQNNGV, per germline. V was clipped by 4 bases and J by 6 bases, with 7 bases between them. CDR3 length: 13 amino acids. The CDR3 spells CASSWGVNSPLHF. The CDR3 DNA is TGTGCCAGCAGCTGGGGAGTTAATTCACCCCTCCACTTT. The variable domain in full, with the rest retrieved from reference TRBV11-2 and TRBJ1-6, is EAGVAQSPRYKIIEKRQSVAFWCNPISGHATLYWYQQILGQGPKLLIQFQNNGVVDDSQLPKDRFSAERLKGVDSTLKIQPAKLEDSAVYLCASSWGVNSPLHFGNGTRLTVT.

The chain couples TRBV5-1 to TRBJ1-1, with TRBD1 matching over 9 bases. The CDR3 extends over 15 amino acids. The germline gives CDR1 SGHRS, CDR2 YFSETQ. The junction had 5 bases not matched to a gene; V was cut back by 4 bases and J by 1 base. The CDR3 region is CASSGGTGRNTEAFF. The DNA for the CDR3 is TGCGCCAGCAGCGGTGGGACAGGGAGGAACACTGAAGCTTTCTTT.